The source of this T cell receptor (beta chain) is a study of cytotoxic CD8 clonotypes in ibrutinib-treated CLL. Turning to the study itself: After treatment lasting a median about twelve months, range 6 to 36, response samples were collected. Whole-study results and caveats: On treatment, the uncommon public clonotypes contracted or remained stable. Baseline clonality, higher than in age-matched healthy donors, tracked circulating CD8+ T-cell counts.

This CDR3 contains 15 residues. The V gene lost 5 bases and the J gene lost 5 bases, with 16 bases spanning the gap. Per germline, CDR1 SGHNT and CDR2 YYREEE (reference sequence). For TCR beta libraries, roughly 2 micrograms of genomic DNA were obtained from cryopreserved PBMCs. On this clone itself: Its antigen is unknown.

Profiling relied on immunoSEQ multiplex PCR, and the TCRdb table lists in-frame clones only, not all of them. Of about 310,000 clones listed, about 80% were seen once; the top ten hold 5% to 7%. The genes are TRBV5-4 and TRBJ1-4; D call uncertain. The sequence came from a human donor with chronic lymphocytic leukemia. Sequenced here: PBMCs, sampled before ibrutinib treatment. This CDR3 reads CASRPASNPNEKLFF. CDR3 nucleotides: TGTGCCAGCAGACCCGCGTCAAACCCAAATGAAAAACTGTTTTTT.